The clone carrying this T cell receptor beta chain was recorded a few times. The antigen is undetermined. The data were obtained in a study of cytomegalovirus exposure and HLA in healthy donors. The study, taken as a whole, reports: In vitro checks showed that a few CMV-associated chains really do target CMV antigens.

It was with 60 Vbeta and 13 Jbeta primers that the PCR ran. Repertoires were generated with immunoSEQ multiplex PCR, while TCRdb's copy carries only in-frame clones and drops some. The data contain approximately 140,000 clones, about 78% of them singletons. Germline values: CDR1 SEHNR, CDR2 FQNEAQ (reference sequence). This CDR3 has 12 amino acids. V gave up 1 base and J gave up 6 bases, with 5 bases separating them. The chain links TRBV7-9 to TRBJ2-3; D is unclear. The sequencing sample was made of PBMCs. This sequence was found in a man in his forties in good health and CMV-seropositive. CDR3 residues: CASSLVSDTQYF. In nucleotides, the CDR3 is TGTGCCAGCAGCTTAGTTTCTGATACGCAGTATTTT.